Listed below are T cell receptor beta chains from one sample, sequenced in a study of shared clonotypes between healthy human individuals. Clones were read by immunoSEQ multiplex PCR, and TCRdb kept only the in-frame ones, dropping some. This table holds about 1 million clones, more than 75% found once. Sequencing was done on a sample of memory CD4+ T cells from PBMCs. All receptors come from a young man in good health. Some clones in this sample may be carry-over from other donors' samples. The CDR3 runs from the conserved cysteine through the conserved F or W. The D gene is left open where the match is weak. Size is omitted from some rows. Given values are once, few, many or a class for expanded clones.

CDR3 length	J gene	D gene	clone size	V gene	CDR3 DNA	CDR3 protein
17	TRBJ2-2	TRBD2	.	TRBV5-1	TGCGCCAGCAGCTCGGACATAGCGGGAGGGCGAGGCGGGGAGCTGTTTTTT	CASSSDIAGGRGGELFF
15	TRBJ1-1	.	.	TRBV18	TGTGCCAGCTCCTTAGCGAAGGGGGGGGGCACTGAAGCTTTCTTT	CASSLAKGGGTEAFF
16	TRBJ1-3	.	many	TRBV5-1	TGCGCCAGCCGAGGGCCGGGGGCGAGCTCTGGAAACACCATATATTTT	CASRGPGASSGNTIYF
13	TRBJ2-7	.	.	TRBV7-3	TGTGCCAGCAGCTTAATCCCCACCTACGAGCAGTACTTC	CASSLIPTYEQYF
14	TRBJ1-4	TRBD1	.	TRBV5-1	TGCGCCAGCAGCTTCGGGACAGGGAATGAAAAACTGTTTTTT	CASSFGTGNEKLFF
11	TRBJ1-2	.	.	TRBV2	TGTGCCACGAAGGAGGGCTATGGCTACACCTTC	CATKEGYGYTF
12	TRBJ2-3	.	.	TRBV30	TGTGCCAGTATGAAGTATACAGATACGCAGTATTTT	CASMKYTDTQYF
16	TRBJ2-5	TRBD2	.	TRBV28	TGTGCCAGCAGTTTACAACTAGCGGGAAGGGGAGAGACCCAGTACTTC	CASSLQLAGRGETQYF
18	TRBJ2-7	TRBD2	.	TRBV7-2	TGTGCCAGCAGCTTAGGGACTAGCGGGAGGCCCACTGCCTACGAGCAGTACTTC	CASSLGTSGRPTAYEQYF
16	TRBJ2-1	TRBD2	.	TRBV19	TGTGCCAGTAGTACCTTGGGACTAGCGGCAGACAATGAGCAGTTCTTC	CASSTLGLAADNEQFF
13	TRBJ1-1	.	.	TRBV29-1	TGCAGCGTCGTGAGACAGAGAAACACTGAAGCTTTCTTT	CSVVRQRNTEAFF
14	TRBJ2-3	TRBD2	.	TRBV5-1	TGCGCCAGCAGCTTATTAGCGGGAGAAGATACGCAGTATTTT	CASSLLAGEDTQYF
15	TRBJ2-2	.	.	TRBV11-2	TGTGCCACCAACCCTCTGGGGGGTGGGGCCGGGGAGCTGTTTTTT	CATNPLGGGAGELFF
15	TRBJ1-2	.	few	TRBV5-1	TGCGCCAGCAGCTTGTCGGCAGGGGCTAACTATGGCTACACCTTC	CASSLSAGANYGYTF
18	TRBJ2-5	TRBD1	.	TRBV4-3	TGCGCCAGCAGCCAAGATGGAGGCTCAGGGGGACGGCCTGAGACCCAGTACTTC	CASSQDGGSGGRPETQYF
15	TRBJ2-1	.	.	TRBV19	TGTGCCAGTAGTATAAGTCACAGACCCTACAATGAGCAGTTCTTC	CASSISHRPYNEQFF
16	TRBJ2-6	.	.	TRBV27	TGTGCCAGCAGACCCCAAAGGGACTCTGGGGCCAACGTCCTGACTTTC	CASRPQRDSGANVLTF
12	TRBJ2-2	.	few	TRBV5-5	TGTGCCAGCAGCAGGGACCTCGGGGAGCTGTTTTTT	CASSRDLGELFF
15	TRBJ2-7	TRBD2	many	TRBV5-1	TGCGCCAGCAGCTTGCGGGGGACTAGCTTAGCCGAGCAGTACTTC	CASSLRGTSLAEQYF
14	TRBJ2-5	.	.	TRBV4-1	TGCGCCAGCAGCCAACAGGGTACCCAAGAGACCCAGTACTTC	CASSQQGTQETQYF
13	TRBJ1-2	.	.	TRBV7-9	TGTGCCAGCAGCCGTAGGGACTCCCGTGTCTACACCTTC	CASSRRDSRVYTF
15	TRBJ1-5	TRBD1	.	TRBV6-5	TGTGCATCGTCGGCCGGGACAGGGGGCAATCAGCCCCAGCATTTT	CASSAGTGGNQPQHF
17	TRBJ2-2	TRBD2	.	TRBV7-6	TGTGCCAGCAGCTTCCTGGGACTAGCGGTGAACACCGGGGAGCTGTTTTTT	CASSFLGLAVNTGELFF
15	TRBJ2-7	TRBD2	once	TRBV5-1	TGCGCCAGCAGCTTGCAGGCTAGCGGATCCTACGAGCAGTACTTC	CASSLQASGSYEQYF
16	TRBJ2-3	.	.	TRBV18	TGTGCCAGCTCACTTACGTCCCGGGACGGCTCAGATACGCAGTATTTT	CASSLTSRDGSDTQYF
14	TRBJ1-4	.	.	TRBV6-5	TGTGCCAGCAGCCTAGGGAATCCAAATGAAAAACTGTTTTTT	CASSLGNPNEKLFF
11	TRBJ1-5	.	.	TRBV20-1	TGCAGTGCTTACAGTGATCAGGCCCAGCATTTT	CSAYSDQAQHF
12	TRBJ2-5	.	.	TRBV2	TGTGCCAGCAGGGTAGGCCCAGGGACCCAGTACTTC	CASRVGPGTQYF
15	TRBJ2-5	.	.	TRBV7-8	TGTGCCAGCAGCCTCCTATCTCAGAGTTTGGAGACCCAGTACTTC	CASSLLSQSLETQYF
15	TRBJ1-1	.	.	TRBV11-2	TGTGCCAGCAGCCCTATCGAGAGAGGGGAGACTGAAGCTTTCTTT	CASSPIERGETEAFF
13	TRBJ2-2	.	few	TRBV6-5	TGTGCCAGCACCGACACGAACACCGGGGAGCTGTTTTTT	CASTDTNTGELFF
16	TRBJ2-5	TRBD1	.	TRBV2	TGTGCCAGCAGTGACAGCTTGGGGACAGGGGCTGGGACCCAGTACTTC	CASSDSLGTGAGTQYF
15	TRBJ2-1	TRBD2	.	TRBV5-4	TGTGCCAGCAGCTCCCAGACTAGCAGATACAATGAGCAGTTCTTC	CASSSQTSRYNEQFF
15	TRBJ1-3	.	.	TRBV4-2	TGTGCCAGCAGCCCAGATCAGGGGTCTGGAAACACCATATATTTT	CASSPDQGSGNTIYF
14	TRBJ2-5	.	.	TRBV28	TGTGCCAGCAGGCAGGGCGGGCCCCAAGAGACCCAGTACTTC	CASRQGGPQETQYF